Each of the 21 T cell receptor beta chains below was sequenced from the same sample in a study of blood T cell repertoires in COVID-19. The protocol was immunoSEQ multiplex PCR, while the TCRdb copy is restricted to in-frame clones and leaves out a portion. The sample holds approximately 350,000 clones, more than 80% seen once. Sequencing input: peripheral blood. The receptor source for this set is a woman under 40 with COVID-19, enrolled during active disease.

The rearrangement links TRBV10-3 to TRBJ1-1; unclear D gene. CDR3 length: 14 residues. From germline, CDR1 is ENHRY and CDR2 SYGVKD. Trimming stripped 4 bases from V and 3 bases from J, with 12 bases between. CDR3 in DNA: TGTGCCATCAGTGTGATAGGAGCCCACACTGAAGCTTTCTTT. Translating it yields CAISVIGAHTEAFF.

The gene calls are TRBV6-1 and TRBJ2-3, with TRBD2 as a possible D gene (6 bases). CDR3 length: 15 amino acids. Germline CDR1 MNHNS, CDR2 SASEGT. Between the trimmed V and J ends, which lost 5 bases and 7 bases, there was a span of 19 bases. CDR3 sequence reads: CASSSATSTRYTQYF. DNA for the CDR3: TGTGCCAGCAGTTCCGCGACCTCGACTAGATATACGCAGTATTTT.

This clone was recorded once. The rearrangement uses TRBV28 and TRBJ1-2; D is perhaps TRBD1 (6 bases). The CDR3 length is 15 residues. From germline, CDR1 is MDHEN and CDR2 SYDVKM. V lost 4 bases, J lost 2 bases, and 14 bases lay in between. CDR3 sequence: CASSSWTVGNYGYTF. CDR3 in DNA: TGTGCCAGCAGTTCCTGGACAGTTGGGAACTATGGCTACACCTTC.

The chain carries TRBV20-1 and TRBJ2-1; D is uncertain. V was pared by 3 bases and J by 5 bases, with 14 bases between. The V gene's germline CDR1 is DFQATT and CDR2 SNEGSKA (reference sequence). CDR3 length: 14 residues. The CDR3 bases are TGCAGTGCTAGTGATCGGGTGACTCACAATGAGCAGTTCTTC. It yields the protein CSASDRVTHNEQFF.

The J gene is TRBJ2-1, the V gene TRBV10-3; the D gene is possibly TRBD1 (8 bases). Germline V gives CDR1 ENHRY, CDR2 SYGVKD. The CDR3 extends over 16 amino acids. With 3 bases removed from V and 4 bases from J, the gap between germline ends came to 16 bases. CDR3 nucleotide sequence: TGTGCCATCAGTGACGACAGGGGACTAATTTACAATGAGCAGTTCTTC. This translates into CAISDDRGLIYNEQFF.

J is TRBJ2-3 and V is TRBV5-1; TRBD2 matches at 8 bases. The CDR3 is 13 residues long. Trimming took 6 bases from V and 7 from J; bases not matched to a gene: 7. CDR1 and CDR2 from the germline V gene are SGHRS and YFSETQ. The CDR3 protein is CASTAGGWNTQYF. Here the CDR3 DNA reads TGCGCCAGCACGGCGGGAGGATGGAATACGCAGTATTTT.

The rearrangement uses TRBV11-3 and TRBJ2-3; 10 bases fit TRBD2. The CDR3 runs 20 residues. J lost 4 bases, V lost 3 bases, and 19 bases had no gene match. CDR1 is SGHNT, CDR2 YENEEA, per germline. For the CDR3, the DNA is TGTGCCAGCAGCTTTATGTGGCTAGCGGGAGAATACAGGATAGCAGATACGCAGTATTTT. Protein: CASSFMWLAGEYRIADTQYF.

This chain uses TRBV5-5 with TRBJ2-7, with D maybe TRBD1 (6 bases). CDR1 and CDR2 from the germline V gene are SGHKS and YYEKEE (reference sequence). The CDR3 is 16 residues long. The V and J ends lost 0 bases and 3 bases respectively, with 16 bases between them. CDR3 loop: CASSLGPLDRYYEQYF. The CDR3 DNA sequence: TGTGCCAGCAGCTTGGGCCCGCTCGACAGGTACTACGAGCAGTACTTC.

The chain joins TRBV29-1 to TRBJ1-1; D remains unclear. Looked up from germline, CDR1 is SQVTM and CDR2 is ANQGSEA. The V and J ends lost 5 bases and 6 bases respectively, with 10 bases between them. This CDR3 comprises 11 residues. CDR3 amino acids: CSVRDGPEAFF. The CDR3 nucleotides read TGCAGCGTTCGGGATGGGCCTGAAGCTTTCTTT.

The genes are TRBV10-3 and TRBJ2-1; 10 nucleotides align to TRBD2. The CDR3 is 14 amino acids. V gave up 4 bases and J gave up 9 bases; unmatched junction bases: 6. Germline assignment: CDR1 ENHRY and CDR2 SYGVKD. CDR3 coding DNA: TGTGCCATCAGTGGGGCTAGCGGGAGTGGTGAGCAGTTCTTC. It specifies CAISGASGSGEQFF.

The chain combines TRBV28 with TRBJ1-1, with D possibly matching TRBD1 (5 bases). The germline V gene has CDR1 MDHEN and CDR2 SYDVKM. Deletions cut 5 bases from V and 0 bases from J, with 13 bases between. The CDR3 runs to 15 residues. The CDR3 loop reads CASSESGTVNTEAFF. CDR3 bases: TGTGCCAGCAGTGAGTCCGGGACTGTGAACACTGAAGCTTTCTTT.

The CDR3 nucleotides are TGTGCCAGTAGTAGGACTAGCGGGACAAACAATGAGCAGTTCTTC. As protein: CASSRTSGTNNEQFF. The chain carries TRBV19 and TRBJ2-1, with 12 nucleotides matching TRBD2. The CDR3 is 15 amino acids. Germline assignment: CDR1 LNHDA and CDR2 SQIVND (reference sequence). The ends lost 4 bases at V and 5 bases at J; junction bases unmatched: 3.

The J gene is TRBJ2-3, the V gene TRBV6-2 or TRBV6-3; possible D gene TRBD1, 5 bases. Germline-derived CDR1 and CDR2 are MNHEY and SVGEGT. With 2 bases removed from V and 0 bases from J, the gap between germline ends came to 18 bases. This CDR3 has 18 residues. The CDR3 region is CASSYVVGRSQSTDTQYF. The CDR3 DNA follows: TGTGCCAGCAGTTACGTTGTGGGGCGGTCCCAGAGCACAGATACGCAGTATTTT.

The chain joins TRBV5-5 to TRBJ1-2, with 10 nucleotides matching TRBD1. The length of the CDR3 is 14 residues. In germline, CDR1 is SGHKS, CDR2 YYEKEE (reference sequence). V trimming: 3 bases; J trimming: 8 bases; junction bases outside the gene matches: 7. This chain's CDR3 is CASSWTGGEVGYTF. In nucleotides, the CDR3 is TGTGCCAGCAGCTGGACAGGGGGAGAGGTCGGCTACACCTTC. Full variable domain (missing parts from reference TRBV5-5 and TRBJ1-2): DAGVTQSPTHLIKTRGQQVTLRCSPISGHKSVSWYQQVLGQGPQFIFQYYEKEERGRGNFPDRFSARQFPNYSSELNVNALLLGDSALYLCASSWTGGEVGYTFGSGTRLTVV.

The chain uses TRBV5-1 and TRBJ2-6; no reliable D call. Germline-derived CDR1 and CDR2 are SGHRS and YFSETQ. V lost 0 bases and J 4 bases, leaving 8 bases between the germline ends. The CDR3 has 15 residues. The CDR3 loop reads CASSLVVAGANVLTF. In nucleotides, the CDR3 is TGCGCCAGCAGCTTGGTTGTGGCAGGGGCCAACGTCCTGACTTTC.

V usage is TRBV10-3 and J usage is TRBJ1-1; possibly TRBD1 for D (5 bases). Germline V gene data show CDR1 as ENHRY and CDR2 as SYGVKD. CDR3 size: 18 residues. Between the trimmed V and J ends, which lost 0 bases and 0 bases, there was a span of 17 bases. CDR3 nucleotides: TGTGCCATCAGTGAGTCCTTAGACAGTACAACGATGAACACTGAAGCTTTCTTT. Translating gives CAISESLDSTTMNTEAFF.

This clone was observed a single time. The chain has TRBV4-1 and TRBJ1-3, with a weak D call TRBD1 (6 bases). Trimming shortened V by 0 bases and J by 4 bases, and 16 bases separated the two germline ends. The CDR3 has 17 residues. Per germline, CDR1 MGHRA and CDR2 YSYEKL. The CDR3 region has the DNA TGCGCCAGCAGCCAAGATCTCTCAGGGGTGGACGGAAACACCATATATTTT. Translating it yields CASSQDLSGVDGNTIYF.

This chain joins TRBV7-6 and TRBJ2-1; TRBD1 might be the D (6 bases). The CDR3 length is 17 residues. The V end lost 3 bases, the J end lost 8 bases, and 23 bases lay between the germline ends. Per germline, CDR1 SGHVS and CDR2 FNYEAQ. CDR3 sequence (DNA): TGTGCCAGCAGCTTGGAAGTGCCACCGGGACAATTGCATGAGCAGTTCTTC. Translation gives CASSLEVPPGQLHEQFF.

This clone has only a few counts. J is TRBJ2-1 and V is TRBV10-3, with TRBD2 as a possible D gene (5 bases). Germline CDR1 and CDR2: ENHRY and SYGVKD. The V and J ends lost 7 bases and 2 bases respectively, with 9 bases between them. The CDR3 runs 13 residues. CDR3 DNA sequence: TGTGCCATCAACCGGGGAGCCTACAATGAGCAGTTCTTC. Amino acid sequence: CAINRGAYNEQFF.

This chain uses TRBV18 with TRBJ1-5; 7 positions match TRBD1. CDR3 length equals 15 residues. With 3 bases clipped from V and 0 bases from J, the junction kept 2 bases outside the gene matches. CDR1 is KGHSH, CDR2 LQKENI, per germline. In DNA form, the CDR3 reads TGTGCCAGCTCACCCCGGGACAGTAGCAATCAGCCCCAGCATTTT. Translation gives CASSPRDSSNQPQHF.

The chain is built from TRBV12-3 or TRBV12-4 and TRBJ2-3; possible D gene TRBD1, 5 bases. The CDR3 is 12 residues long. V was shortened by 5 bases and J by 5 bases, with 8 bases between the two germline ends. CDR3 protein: CASSPTGDTQYF. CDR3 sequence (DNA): TGTGCCAGCAGTCCTACAGGAGATACGCAGTATTTT.